These T cell receptor beta chains were read from a single sample in a study of blood T cells in healthy people across ages. MiXCR was run by TCRdb on the 5' RACE reads, yielding one entry per CDR3 protein. Of hundreds of thousands of distinct CDR3 sequences in the sample, about 36% were seen once. The specimen sequenced was blood. Receptors were obtained from a man between 18 and 35 years old in good health. CDR3s include the opening cysteine and the closing phenylalanine or tryptophan. The D gene is left open where the match is weak. Clone size is stated in some rows and not others, as once, few, many or a class when expanded.

>-|15|TRBV20-1|TRBD1|TRBJ2-1
CSADDRGRSYNEQFF
TGCAGTGCTGACGACAGGGGTCGATCCTACAATGAGCAGTTCTTC
>-|13|TRBV6-2/TRBV6-3|-|TRBJ1-5
CASSYAGNQPQHF
TGTGCCAGCAGTTACGCGGGAAATCAGCCCCAGCATTTT
>few|14|TRBV5-1|-|TRBJ2-5
CASSLSVARETQYF
TGCGCCAGCAGCCTTAGCGTTGCTCGGGAGACCCAGTACTTC
>many|13|TRBV4-3|-|TRBJ2-1
CASSQVQYNEQFF
TGCGCCAGCAGCCAAGTCCAGTACAATGAGCAGTTCTTC
>-|16|TRBV5-1|TRBD1|TRBJ1-6
CASSLGARDSASPLHF
TGCGCCAGCAGCTTGGGTGCTCGGGACAGTGCTTCACCCCTCCACTTT
>-|15|TRBV29-1|-|TRBJ2-1
CSAEGTASSYNEQFF
TGCAGCGCCGAGGGGACGGCCAGCTCCTACAATGAGCAGTTCTTC
>few|16|TRBV20-1|-|TRBJ1-1
CSARDLRAVLNTEAFF
TGCAGTGCTAGAGATCTAAGGGCAGTTCTGAACACTGAAGCTTTCTTT
>few|15|TRBV11-2|-|TRBJ1-6
CASSALKGVGSPLHF
TGTGCCAGCAGCGCCCTCAAAGGTGTAGGTTCACCCCTCCACTTT
>few|14|TRBV6-6|-|TRBJ2-2
CASSYRSNTGELFF
TGTGCCAGCAGTTACAGGTCGAACACCGGGGAGCTGTTTTTT
>-|12|TRBV2|-|TRBJ1-1
CASTLRRVEAFF
TGTGCCAGCACCCTTAGACGGGTTGAAGCTTTCTTT
>-|11|TRBV29-1|-|TRBJ2-5
CSTAGQETQYF
TGCAGCACTGCGGGACAAGAGACCCAGTACTTC
>many|13|TRBV3-1|-|TRBJ2-7
CASSQREANEQYF
TGTGCCAGCAGCCAAAGGGAAGCGAACGAGCAGTACTTC
>many|14|TRBV5-1|-|TRBJ2-3
CASSSGTITDTQYF
TGCGCCAGCAGCTCCGGGACCATCACAGATACGCAGTATTTT
>-|13|TRBV12-3/TRBV12-4|-|TRBJ2-3
CASSPLTGEEQYF
TGTGCCAGCAGTCCTCTGACAGGCGAAGAGCAGTATTTT
>-|13|TRBV7-3|TRBD1|TRBJ2-5
CASSSTGSETQYF
TGTGCCAGCAGCTCGACAGGGTCCGAGACCCAGTACTTC